This T cell receptor beta chain came from a study of T-cell reconstitution after alpha-beta-depleted transplantation in children. General study results and limits: Expanded clones from the graft, numbering several hundred, reportedly supplied alpha-beta T cells about two months after transplant. Some patients owed their high day-60 TCRbeta diversity to surviving recipient T cells and thymic progenitors. Newly produced T cells mostly provided counts and TCRbeta diversity after one year, as hyperexpanded clones declined.

This clonotype has more than one count but fewer than ten. Its antigen remains unidentified. For TCRbeta, the library was prepared with unique molecular identifiers. TCRdb called the PCR reads again in MiXCR, with one record for every CDR3 protein. The table has 540,000 or so distinct CDR3 sequences, 23% seen once. This specimen consisted of PBMCs, mostly from graft donor cells, obtained 360 days after TCRalphabeta/CD19-depleted stem cell transplant. The TCR sequence derives from a boy in the first two years of life who had a stem cell transplant for acute myeloid leukemia, so the T cells may come from the graft donor.

The CDR3 DNA reads TGTGCCAGCACCTCCGAAACAGGTTACTCTGGAAACACCATATATTTT. Translating gives CASTSETGYSGNTIYF. The chain links TRBV2 to TRBJ1-3, with a weak D call TRBD1 (5 bases). Germline V lookup: CDR1 SNHLY, CDR2 FYNNEI. V was shortened by 7 bases and J by 0 bases, with 16 bases between the two germline ends. This CDR3 spans 16 amino acids. Filled out from reference TRBV2 and TRBJ1-3, the complete variable domain reads EPEVTQTPSHQVTQMGQEVILRCVPISNHLYFYWYRQILGQKVEFLVSFYNNEISEKSEIFDDQFSVERPDGSNFTLKIRSTKLEDSAMYFCASTSETGYSGNTIYFGEGSWLTVV.